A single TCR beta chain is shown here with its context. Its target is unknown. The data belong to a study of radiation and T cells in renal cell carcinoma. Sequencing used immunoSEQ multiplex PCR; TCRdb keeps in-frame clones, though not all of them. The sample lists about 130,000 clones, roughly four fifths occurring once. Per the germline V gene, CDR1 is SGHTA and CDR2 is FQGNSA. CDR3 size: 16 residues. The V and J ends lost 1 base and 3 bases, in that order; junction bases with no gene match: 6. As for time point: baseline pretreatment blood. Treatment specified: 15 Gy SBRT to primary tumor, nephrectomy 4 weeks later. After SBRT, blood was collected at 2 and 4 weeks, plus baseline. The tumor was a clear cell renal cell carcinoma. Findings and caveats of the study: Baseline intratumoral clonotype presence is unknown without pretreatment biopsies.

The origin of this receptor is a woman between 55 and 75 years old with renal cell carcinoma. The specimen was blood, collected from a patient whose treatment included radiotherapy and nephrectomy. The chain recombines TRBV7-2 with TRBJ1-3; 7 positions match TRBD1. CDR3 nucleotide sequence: TGTGCCAGCAGCTTAGAGGGGACAGCGGTTGGAAACACCATATATTTT. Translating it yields CASSLEGTAVGNTIYF. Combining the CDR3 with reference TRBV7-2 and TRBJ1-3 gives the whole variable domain GAGVSQSPSNKVTEKGKDVELRCDPISGHTALYWYRQSLGQGLEFLIYFQGNSAPDKSGLPSDRFSAERTGGSVSTLTIQRTQQEDSAVYLCASSLEGTAVGNTIYFGEGSWLTVV.